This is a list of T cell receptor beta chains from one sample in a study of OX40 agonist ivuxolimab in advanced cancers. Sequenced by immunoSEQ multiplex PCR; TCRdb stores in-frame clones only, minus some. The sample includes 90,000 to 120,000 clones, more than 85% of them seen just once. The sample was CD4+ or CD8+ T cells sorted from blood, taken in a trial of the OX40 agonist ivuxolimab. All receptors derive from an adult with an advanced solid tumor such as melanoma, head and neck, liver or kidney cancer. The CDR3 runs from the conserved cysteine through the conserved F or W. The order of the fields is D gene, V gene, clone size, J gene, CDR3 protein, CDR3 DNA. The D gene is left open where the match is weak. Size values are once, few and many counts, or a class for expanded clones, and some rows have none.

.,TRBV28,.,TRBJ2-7,CASSGPGTIYEQYF,TGTGCCAGCAGTGGGCCCGGGACAATTTACGAGCAGTACTTC
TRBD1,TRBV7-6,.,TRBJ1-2,CASSPDRGYGYTF,TGTGCCAGCAGCCCGGACAGGGGCTATGGCTACACCTTC
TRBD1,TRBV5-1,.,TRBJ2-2,CASSLGQGLNTGELFF,TGCGCCAGCAGCTTGGGACAGGGCCTAAACACCGGGGAGCTGTTTTTT
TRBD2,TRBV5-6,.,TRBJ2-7,CASSLPRGTSVAYEQYF,TGTGCCAGCAGCTTGCCTAGGGGGACTAGCGTCGCCTACGAGCAGTACTTC
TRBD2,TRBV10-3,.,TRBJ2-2,CAIRLGLAGDGGELFF,TGTGCCATCAGGCTGGGACTAGCGGGAGATGGAGGGGAGCTGTTTTTT
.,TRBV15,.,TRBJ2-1,CATSDPSRSSYNEQFF,TGTGCCACCAGCGACCCCTCTAGGAGCTCCTACAATGAGCAGTTCTTC
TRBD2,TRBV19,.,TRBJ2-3,CASRDSGWGGTDTQYF,TGTGCCAGTAGGGATAGCGGGTGGGGCGGCACAGATACGCAGTATTTT
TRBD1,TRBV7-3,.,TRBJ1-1,CASSLGRQGNTEAFF,TGTGCCAGCAGCTTAGGTAGACAGGGGAACACTGAAGCTTTCTTT
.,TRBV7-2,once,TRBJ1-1,CASSPQSGNTEAFF,TGTGCCAGCAGCCCACAGAGCGGGAACACTGAAGCTTTCTTT
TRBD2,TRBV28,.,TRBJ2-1,CASSLPSSLAGASDEQFF,TGTGCCAGCAGTCTCCCCTCCTCCCTAGCGGGAGCTAGCGATGAGCAGTTCTTC
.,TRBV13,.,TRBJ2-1,CAWAKTDSYNEQFF,TGTGCCTGGGCAAAGACGGATTCCTACAATGAGCAGTTCTTC
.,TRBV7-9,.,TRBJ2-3,CASGADTQYF,TGTGCCAGCGGGGCAGATACGCAGTATTTT
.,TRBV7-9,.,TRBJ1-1,CASSYSNTEAFF,TGTGCCAGCAGCTACTCAAACACTGAAGCTTTCTTT
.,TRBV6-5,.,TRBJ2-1,CASSYPRGEQFF,TGTGCCAGCAGTTACCCCCGTGGCGAGCAGTTCTTC
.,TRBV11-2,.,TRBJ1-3,CASSFAGGNTIYF,TGTGCCAGCAGCTTTGCCGGGGGAAACACCATATATTTT
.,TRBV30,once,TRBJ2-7,CAWSVRRGAEQYF,TGTGCCTGGAGTGTTCGTCGAGGGGCCGAGCAGTACTTC
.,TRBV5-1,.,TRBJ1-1,CASSSSAGMNTEAFF,TGCGCCAGCAGCTCCTCGGCAGGGATGAACACTGAAGCTTTCTTT
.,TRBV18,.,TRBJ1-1,CASSLELTEAFF,TGTGCCAGCTCCCTCGAGTTGACTGAAGCTTTCTTT
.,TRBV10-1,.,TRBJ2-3,CASSESEAPEGRADTQYF,TGCGCCAGCAGTGAGTCGGAAGCCCCGGAAGGTAGAGCAGATACGCAGTATTTT
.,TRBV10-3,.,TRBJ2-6,CAIDPGSGANVLTF,TGTGCCATCGATCCAGGGTCTGGGGCCAACGTCCTGACTTTC
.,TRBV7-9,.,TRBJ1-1,CASKSENGEAFF,TGTGCCAGCAAATCGGAGAACGGCGAAGCTTTCTTT
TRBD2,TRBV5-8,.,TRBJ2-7,CASSLMGLAGGTGEQYF,TGTGCCAGCAGCTTGATGGGACTAGCGGGAGGAACGGGAGAGCAGTACTTC
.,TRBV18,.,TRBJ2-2,CASSPQTGELFF,TGTGCCAGCTCACCACAGACCGGGGAGCTGTTTTTT
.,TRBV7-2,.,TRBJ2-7,CASSLAGPGSTYEQYF,TGTGCCAGCAGCTTAGCGGGGCCAGGTTCTACCTACGAGCAGTACTTC
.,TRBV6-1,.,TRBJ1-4,CASSEGRGIEKLFF,TGTGCCAGCAGTGAAGGACGGGGGATTGAAAAACTGTTTTTT
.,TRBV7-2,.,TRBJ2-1,CASSPSSTTYNEQFF,TGTGCCAGCAGCCCTTCTTCAACTACCTACAATGAGCAGTTCTTC
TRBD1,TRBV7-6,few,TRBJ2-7,CASTPQMGTGHYEQYF,TGTGCCAGCACGCCTCAGATGGGGACAGGGCACTACGAGCAGTACTTC
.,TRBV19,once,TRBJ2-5,CASSPAEAETQYF,TGTGCCAGTAGTCCAGCGGAGGCGGAGACCCAGTACTTC